This TCR beta chain was captured in a study of cytomegalovirus exposure and HLA in healthy donors. Produced via immunoSEQ multiplex PCR; TCRdb's table is partial and in-frame only. The table shows about 49,000 clones, with approximately 90% occurring only once. Study-level points and caveats: Reports indicated that the classifier achieved high specificity and sensitivity in diagnosing cytomegalovirus status.

To note about this clone: Its matching antigen is unknown.

Trimming cost V 3 bases and J 8 bases, with 16 bases left between them. The CDR3 runs 14 residues. Germline CDR1 reads LGHNT; CDR2 reads FRNRAP. The sequencing input was PBMCs. The origin of this receptor is a man between 18 and 35 years old in good health and CMV-seronegative. The rearrangement joins TRBV12-5 to TRBJ2-5; D gene uncertain. The CDR3 sequence is CASGFPPVTVTQYF. The CDR3 DNA is TGTGCTAGTGGTTTCCCCCCGGTTACAGTAACCCAGTACTTC.